One and the same sample provided the 25 T cell receptor beta chains below, sequenced in a study of OX40 agonist ivuxolimab in advanced cancers. Generated by immunoSEQ multiplex PCR, the TCRdb table keeps only in-frame clones and is missing some. Of 120,000 or so clones listed, roughly 93% are singletons. The sample consisted of CD4+ or CD8+ T cells sorted from blood, taken in a trial of the OX40 agonist ivuxolimab. The source is an adult with an advanced solid tumor such as melanoma, head and neck, liver or kidney cancer.

The rearrangement uses TRBV18 and TRBJ2-7, with 9 bases fitting TRBD1. Germline V gene data show CDR1 as KGHSH and CDR2 as LQKENI. The CDR3 has 15 amino acids. Losses at the gene ends were 5 bases for V and 4 bases for J; bases not matched to a gene: 9. CDR3 DNA sequence: TGTGCCAGCTCAACCCGGGACAGGGTATCATACGAGCAGTACTTC. Residues: CASSTRDRVSYEQYF.

This clone has a handful of counts. The chain recombines TRBV19 with TRBJ1-5, with no clear D. This CDR3 is built from 15 residues. Germline CDR1 LNHDA, CDR2 SQIVND (reference sequence). Trimming took off 7 bases at V and 0 bases at J, with 13 bases between the two ends. The CDR3 DNA reads TGTGCCAGTACGTTGAGGGCTGGTAGCAATCAGCCCCAGCATTTT. Translating gives CASTLRAGSNQPQHF.

The CDR3 DNA reads TGTGCCAGCAGCCCGACCGATTACCAAGAGACCCAGTACTTC. Protein product: CASSPTDYQETQYF. V gene TRBV5-6 combines with J gene TRBJ2-5; D gene uncertain. Germline CDR1 and CDR2: SGHDT and YYEEEE. Deletions cut 4 bases from V and 0 bases from J, with 10 bases between. The CDR3 length is 14 residues.

This chain links TRBV14 with TRBJ1-3; no clear D gene. V gave up 0 bases and J gave up 6 bases, with 9 bases separating them. Per germline, CDR1 SGHDN and CDR2 FVKESK. This CDR3 region has 14 residues. CDR3 region: CASSQDVIINTIYF. The CDR3 nucleotides are TGTGCCAGCAGCCAAGATGTAATTATAAACACCATATATTTT.

The CDR3 DNA reads as TGTGCCAGCATCCGGGGATCCACAGATACGCAGTATTTT. It is translated as CASIRGSTDTQYF. This chain joins TRBV2 and TRBJ2-3; possible D gene TRBD2, 5 bases. The V gene's germline CDR1 is SNHLY and CDR2 FYNNEI. Trimming removed 7 bases at V and 2 bases at J, with 10 bases between. The CDR3 runs 13 residues. Using reference TRBV2 and TRBJ2-3 for the parts outside the CDR3, the full variable domain is EPEVTQTPSHQVTQMGQEVILRCVPISNHLYFYWYRQILGQKVEFLVSFYNNEISEKSEIFDDQFSVERPDGSNFTLKIRSTKLEDSAMYFCASIRGSTDTQYFGPGTRLTVL.

This clone was seen once. The V gene is TRBV6-1, the J gene TRBJ2-5; D is undetermined. The CDR3 is 13 amino acids. Trimming removed 7 bases at V and 7 bases at J, with 16 bases between. CDR1 MNHNS and CDR2 SASEGT come from the germline V gene. CDR3 residues: CASTSRAGGTQYF. The CDR3 bases are TGTGCCAGCACCAGTCGGGCTGGTGGGACCCAGTACTTC.

V is TRBV5-4 and J is TRBJ2-7, with D uncertain. This CDR3 spans 12 amino acids. The germline V gene has CDR1 SGHNT and CDR2 YYREEE (reference sequence). The V end was cut by 6 bases, the J end by 0 bases, with 7 bases between. The CDR3 here is CASTFLSYEQYF. CDR3 bases: TGTGCCAGCACCTTCCTCTCCTACGAGCAGTACTTC.

This sequence joins TRBV10-1 and TRBJ1-6, with 7 positions matching TRBD1. The CDR3 consists of 21 residues. Germline CDR1 and CDR2: WNHNN and SYGVQD (reference sequence). Trimming at V came to 7 bases and at J to 6 bases, leaving 27 bases not matched to a gene. The CDR3 is CASNLAMRETGFRSGNSPLHF. The CDR3 nucleotides read TGCGCCAGCAACCTAGCGATGAGGGAGACAGGGTTTCGCTCAGGTAATTCACCCCTCCACTTT.

The sample holds one count of this clone. This rearrangement joins TRBV28 to TRBJ2-7, with D perhaps given as TRBD1 or TRBD2 (5 bases each). Trimming cost V 6 bases and J 12 bases, with 21 bases left between them. The CDR3 loop spans 13 amino acids. In germline, CDR1 is MDHEN, CDR2 SYDVKM. CDR3 sequence reads: CASSISQGFRGYF. For the CDR3, the DNA is TGTGCCAGCAGCATCTCCCAGGGTTTTCGGGGGTACTTC.

CDR3 coding DNA: TGTGCCAGCAGTTTGAGCCCCCGGGGCCCCGGCCGGAGTTACAATGAGCAGTTCTTC. Translated, it gives CASSLSPRGPGRSYNEQFF. This chain uses TRBV27 with TRBJ2-1; D possibly matches TRBD1 or TRBD2 (5 bases each). From germline, CDR1 is MNHEY and CDR2 SMNVEV (reference sequence). Trimming stripped 3 bases from V and 4 bases from J, with 25 bases between. The CDR3 has 19 amino acids.

The J gene is TRBJ2-6, the V gene TRBV4-3; no firm D call. CDR1 LGHNA and CDR2 YSLEER come from the germline V gene. The CDR3 runs to 17 residues. The V end lost 0 bases, the J end lost 3 bases, and 12 bases lay between the germline ends. The DNA for the CDR3 is TGCGCCAGCAGCCAAGATAGCTTTGGCGGTGGGGCCAACGTCCTGACTTTC. Its translation is CASSQDSFGGGANVLTF.

This chain links TRBV7-9 with TRBJ1-5; 7 bases align to TRBD1. J was trimmed by 6 bases and V by 5 bases; bases with no gene match: 10. CDR3 length: 15 amino acids. The V gene's germline CDR1 is SEHNR and CDR2 FQNEAQ (reference sequence). CDR3 DNA sequence: TGTGCCAGCAGCCGCACAGGGGACCTCAGTCAGCCCCAGCATTTT. This encodes CASSRTGDLSQPQHF.

The chain recombines TRBV5-1 with TRBJ1-5; maybe TRBD1 (5 bases). The CDR3 loop spans 13 amino acids. Trimming removed 6 bases at V and 7 bases at J, with 14 bases between. Germline CDR1 reads SGHRS; CDR2 reads YFSETQ. Here the CDR3 reads CASTSGPGQPQHF. The CDR3 DNA is TGCGCCAGCACCTCGGGGCCAGGACAGCCCCAGCATTTT.

The chain uses TRBV9 and TRBJ2-7; perhaps TRBD1 as D (6 bases). V dropped 3 bases and J dropped 3 bases, with 19 bases sitting between them. In germline, CDR1 is SGDLS, CDR2 YYNGEE. This CDR3 spans 16 amino acids. CDR3 nucleotide sequence: TGTGCCAGCAGCGAAGATCCGGGACACATTTTCTACGAGCAGTACTTC. It codes for CASSEDPGHIFYEQYF.

The CDR3 coding sequence is TGTGCCAGTACCGCCGGGAGGGGCGATACCCTCTATAATTCACCCCTCCACTTT. This translates into CASTAGRGDTLYNSPLHF. The chain is built from TRBV19 and TRBJ1-6; the D gene is possibly TRBD1 (5 bases). The length of the CDR3 is 18 residues. Germline CDR1 and CDR2: LNHDA and SQIVND (reference sequence). Trimming stripped 7 bases from V and 3 bases from J, with 22 bases between.

The J gene is TRBJ1-1, the V gene TRBV2, with unresolved D. Trimming cost V 4 bases and J 0 bases, with 18 bases left between them. Germline CDR1 reads SNHLY; CDR2 reads FYNNEI. The CDR3 loop spans 17 amino acids. The CDR3 bases are TGTGCCAGCAGTGTCGAGCGGTCTGAATTTATGAACACTGAAGCTTTCTTT. Translating gives CASSVERSEFMNTEAFF.

This chain uses TRBV11-2 with TRBJ2-6; D is ambiguous. This CDR3 is 15 amino acids long. Germline loops: CDR1 SGHAT, CDR2 FQNNGV. Deletions cut 3 bases from V and 0 bases from J, with 6 bases between. CDR3 protein: CASSFLDSGANVLTF. The CDR3 DNA reads TGTGCCAGCAGCTTTTTAGACTCTGGGGCCAACGTCCTGACTTTC.

In DNA form, the CDR3 reads TGTGCCAGCAGCATACTAGCGAGGGGCACAGATACGCAGTATTTT. It is translated as CASSILARGTDTQYF. The rearrangement uses TRBV6-1 and TRBJ2-3; 7 nucleotides line up with TRBD2. The germline V gene encodes CDR1 MNHNS and CDR2 SASEGT. The CDR3 loop spans 15 amino acids. J was trimmed by 1 base and V by 6 bases; bases with no gene match: 7.

The V and J genes are TRBV5-1 and TRBJ1-2; TRBD1 agrees at 11 bases. V was pared by 4 bases and J by 7 bases, with 6 bases of the junction left unmatched. CDR1 SGHRS and CDR2 YFSETQ come from the germline V gene. This CDR3 is built from 14 residues. CDR3 DNA: TGCGCCAGCAGCATGAAGGGACAGGGGGTTGGCTACACCTTC. It is translated as CASSMKGQGVGYTF.

The rearrangement uses TRBV7-8 and TRBJ1-2; 11 bases are a match to TRBD1. Germline V gives CDR1 SGHVS, CDR2 FQNEAQ. J lost 2 bases, V lost 7 bases, and 3 bases had no gene match. The CDR3 has 14 amino acids. CDR3 sequence (DNA): TGTGCCAGCAAGGGGACAGGGGGGAACTATGGCTACACCTTC. Its protein is CASKGTGGNYGYTF.

This clone was seen only once. The chain has TRBV28 and TRBJ1-2; D ambiguous. V dropped 5 bases and J dropped 1 base, with 11 bases sitting between them. The CDR3 covers 14 residues. Germline assignment: CDR1 MDHEN and CDR2 SYDVKM. CDR3: CASSPGGFNYGYTF. CDR3 DNA: TGTGCCAGCAGTCCGGGAGGATTTAACTATGGCTACACCTTC.

J is TRBJ2-3 and V is TRBV21-1; the listed D gene, TRBD2, was not tested against the DNA. TRBV21-1 is assigned pseudogene status. The CDR3 spans 16 residues. CDR3 sequence (DNA): TGTGCCAGCAGCAGACATAGCGCCTCGTACGCTGATACGCAGTATTTT. Its translation: CASSRHSASYADTQYF.

This clone is judged medium-sized (0.01 to 0.1%). CDR3 in DNA: TGTGCCAGCAGTTACTCTACACAGGGTGCAACTTTCTTT. It yields the protein CASSYSTQGATFF. This chain uses TRBV6-6 with TRBJ1-1; weak D call: TRBD1 (6 bases). Germline V gene sequence: CDR1 MNHNY, CDR2 SVGAGI (reference sequence). Trimming removed 0 bases at V and 12 bases at J, with 14 bases between. CDR3 length equals 13 residues.

The chain uses TRBV5-1 and TRBJ2-1; 11 bases fit TRBD2. Germline assignment: CDR1 SGHRS and CDR2 YFSETQ. This CDR3 is 15 amino acids long. Trimming took 4 bases from V and 4 from J; bases not matched to a gene: 4. CDR3 protein: CASSPTSGVYNEQFF. The DNA of the CDR3 is TGCGCCAGCAGCCCGACTAGCGGGGTTTACAATGAGCAGTTCTTC.

This clone appeared once. This chain joins TRBV7-2 and TRBJ2-3; D is perhaps TRBD2 (5 bases). The CDR3 runs to 15 residues. The germline gives CDR1 SGHTA, CDR2 FQGNSA. V was trimmed by 8 bases and J by 0 bases, leaving 15 bases between them. The CDR3 here is CASLLQRPSTDTQYF. The CDR3 DNA is TGTGCCAGCCTCCTTCAGCGGCCTAGCACAGATACGCAGTATTTT.